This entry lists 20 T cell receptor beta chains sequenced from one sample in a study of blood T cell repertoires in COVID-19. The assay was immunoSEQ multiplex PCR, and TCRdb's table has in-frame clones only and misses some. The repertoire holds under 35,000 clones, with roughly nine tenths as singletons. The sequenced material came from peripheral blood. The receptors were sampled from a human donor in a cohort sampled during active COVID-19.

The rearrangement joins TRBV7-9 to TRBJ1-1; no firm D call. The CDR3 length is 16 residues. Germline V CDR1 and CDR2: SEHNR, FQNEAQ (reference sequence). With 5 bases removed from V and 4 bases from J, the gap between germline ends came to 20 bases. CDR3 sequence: CASSPQTEGVTTEAFF. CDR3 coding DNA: TGTGCCAGCAGCCCCCAGACTGAGGGAGTAACCACTGAAGCTTTCTTT.

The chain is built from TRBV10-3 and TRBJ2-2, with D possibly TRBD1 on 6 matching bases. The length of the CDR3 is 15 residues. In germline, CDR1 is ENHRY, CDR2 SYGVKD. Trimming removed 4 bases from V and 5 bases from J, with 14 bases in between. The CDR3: CAISATGGETGELFF. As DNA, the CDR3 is TGTGCCATCAGTGCGACAGGAGGAGAGACCGGGGAGCTGTTTTTT.

The chain's CDR3 is CASSHPEGAGVGYNEQFF. The CDR3 bases are TGCGCCAGCAGCCACCCCGAGGGAGCGGGAGTTGGCTACAATGAGCAGTTCTTC. The J gene is TRBJ2-1, the V gene TRBV4-3; 8 bases line up with TRBD2. This CDR3 is built from 18 residues. With 3 bases clipped from V and 3 bases from J, the junction kept 13 bases outside the gene matches. CDR1 LGHNA and CDR2 YSLEER come from the germline V gene.

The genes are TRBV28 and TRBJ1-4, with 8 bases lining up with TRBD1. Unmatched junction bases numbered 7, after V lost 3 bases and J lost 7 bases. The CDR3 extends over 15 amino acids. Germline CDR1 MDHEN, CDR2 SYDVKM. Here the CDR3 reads CASSLSGGAGEKLFF. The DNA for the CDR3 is TGTGCCAGCAGTTTGTCAGGGGGCGCAGGTGAAAAACTGTTTTTT.

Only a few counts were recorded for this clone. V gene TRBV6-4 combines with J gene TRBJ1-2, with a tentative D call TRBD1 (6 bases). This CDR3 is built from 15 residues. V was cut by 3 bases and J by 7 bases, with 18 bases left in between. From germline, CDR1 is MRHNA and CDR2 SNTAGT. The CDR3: CASSESPPGVGGYTF. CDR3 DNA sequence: TGTGCCAGCAGTGAATCACCCCCAGGGGTCGGTGGCTACACCTTC.

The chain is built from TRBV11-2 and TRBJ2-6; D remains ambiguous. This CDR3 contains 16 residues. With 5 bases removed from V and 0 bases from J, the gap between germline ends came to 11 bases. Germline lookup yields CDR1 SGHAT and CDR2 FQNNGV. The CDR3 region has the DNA TGTGCCAGCAGCCCTCCTCCGGGCTCTGGGGCCAACGTCCTGACTTTC. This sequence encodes CASSPPPGSGANVLTF.

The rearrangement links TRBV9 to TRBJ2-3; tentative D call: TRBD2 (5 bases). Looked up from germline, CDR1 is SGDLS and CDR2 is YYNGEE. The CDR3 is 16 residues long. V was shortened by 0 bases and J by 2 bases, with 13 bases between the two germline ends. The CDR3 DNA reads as TGTGCCAGCAGCGTAGGCAGCGGAGAGTTCACAGATACGCAGTATTTT. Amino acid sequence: CASSVGSGEFTDTQYF. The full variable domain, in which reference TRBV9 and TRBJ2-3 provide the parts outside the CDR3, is DSGVTQTPKHLITATGQRVTLRCSPRSGDLSVYWYQQSLDQGLQFLIQYYNGEERAKGNILERFSAQQFPDLHSELNLSSLELGDSALYFCASSVGSGEFTDTQYFGPGTRLTVL.

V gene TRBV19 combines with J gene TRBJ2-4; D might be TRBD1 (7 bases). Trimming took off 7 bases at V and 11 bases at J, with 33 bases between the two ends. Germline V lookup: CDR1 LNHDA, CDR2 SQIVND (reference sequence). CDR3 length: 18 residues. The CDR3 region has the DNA TGTGCCAGTACCACCACGCTCGGCAGGGGGGCATTGTTCCCTCTTCAGTACTTC. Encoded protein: CASTTTLGRGALFPLQYF.

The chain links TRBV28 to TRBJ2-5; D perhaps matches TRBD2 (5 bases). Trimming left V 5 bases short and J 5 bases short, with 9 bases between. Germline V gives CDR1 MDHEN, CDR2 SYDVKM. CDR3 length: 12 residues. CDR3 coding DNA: TGTGCCAGCAGTACACGAGGGGAGACCCAGTACTTC. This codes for CASSTRGETQYF. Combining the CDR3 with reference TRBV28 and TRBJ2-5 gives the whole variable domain DVKVTQSSRYLVKRTGEKVFLECVQDMDHENMFWYRQDPGLGLRLIYFSYDVKMKEKGDIPEGYSVSREKKERFSLILESASTNQTSMYLCASSTRGETQYFGPGTRLLVL.

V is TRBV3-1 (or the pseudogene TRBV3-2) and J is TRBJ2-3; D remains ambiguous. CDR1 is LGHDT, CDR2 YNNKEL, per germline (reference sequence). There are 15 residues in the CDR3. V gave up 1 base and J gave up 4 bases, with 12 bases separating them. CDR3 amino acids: CASSQGSTVADTQYF. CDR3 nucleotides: TGTGCCAGCAGCCAAGGATCCACCGTAGCAGATACGCAGTATTTT.

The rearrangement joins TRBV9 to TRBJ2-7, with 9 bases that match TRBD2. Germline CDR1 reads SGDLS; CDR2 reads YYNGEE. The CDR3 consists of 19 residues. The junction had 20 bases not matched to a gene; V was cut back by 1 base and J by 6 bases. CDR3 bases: TGTGCCAGCAGCGTACGGTTTCGGGTTTTGGGCGGGAGGGTTTTCGAGCAGTACGTC. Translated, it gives CASSVRFRVLGGRVFEQYV.

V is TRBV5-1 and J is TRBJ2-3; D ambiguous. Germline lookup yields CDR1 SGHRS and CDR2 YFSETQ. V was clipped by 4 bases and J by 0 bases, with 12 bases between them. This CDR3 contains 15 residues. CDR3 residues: CASSGGSTSTDTQYF. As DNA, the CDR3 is TGCGCCAGCAGCGGCGGTTCGACTAGCACAGATACGCAGTATTTT.

In DNA, the CDR3 is TGTGCCAGCACGCCCTATTCAGGGTTCGACCCAGATACGCAGTATTTT. Residues: CASTPYSGFDPDTQYF. The chain joins TRBV11-2 to TRBJ2-3; TRBD1 is a possible D gene (5 bases). Germline lookup yields CDR1 SGHAT and CDR2 FQNNGV. The CDR3 consists of 16 residues. The ends were cut back, 7 bases at V and 4 bases at J, with 21 bases in the middle.

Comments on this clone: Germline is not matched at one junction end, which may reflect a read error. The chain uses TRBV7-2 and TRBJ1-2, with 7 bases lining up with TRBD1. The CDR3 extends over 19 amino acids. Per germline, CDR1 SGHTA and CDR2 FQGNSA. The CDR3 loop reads CASRLLPSPGIRSSEWDSF. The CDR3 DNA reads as TGTGCCAGCAGGTTATTGCCCTCCCCGGGAATCAGGTCTTCGGAGTGGGACAGCTTC.

For the CDR3, the DNA is TGTGCCAGCAGCGTATCTCTAGCGGAGCCCGGGGAGCTGTTTTTT. Protein: CASSVSLAEPGELFF. The rearrangement links TRBV5-4 to TRBJ2-2; 7 bases fit TRBD2. The trim removed 4 bases at V and 6 bases at J, leaving 9 bases unmatched. The CDR3 covers 15 residues. Germline V lookup: CDR1 SGHNT, CDR2 YYREEE (reference sequence).

The CDR3 spells CASSTGQGNVYTEAFF. The CDR3 coding sequence is TGTGCCAGCAGCACCGGACAGGGGAATGTGTACACTGAAGCTTTCTTT. The genes are TRBV5-4 and TRBJ1-1; 9 positions match TRBD1. In germline, CDR1 is SGHNT, CDR2 YYREEE (reference sequence). CDR3 size: 16 residues. The trim removed 4 bases at V and 3 bases at J, leaving 10 bases unmatched.

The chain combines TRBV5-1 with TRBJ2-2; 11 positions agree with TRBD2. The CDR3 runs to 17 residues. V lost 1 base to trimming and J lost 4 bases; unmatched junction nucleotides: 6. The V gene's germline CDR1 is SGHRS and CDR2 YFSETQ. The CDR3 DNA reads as TGCGCCAGCAGCTTGTTAGCGGGAGGGCCTGGCACCGGGGAGCTGTTTTTT. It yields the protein CASSLLAGGPGTGELFF.

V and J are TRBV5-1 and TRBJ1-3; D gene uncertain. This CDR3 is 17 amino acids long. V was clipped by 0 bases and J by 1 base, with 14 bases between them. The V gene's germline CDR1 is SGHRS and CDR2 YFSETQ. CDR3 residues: CASSLDSPRLSGNTIYF. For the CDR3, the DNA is TGCGCCAGCAGCTTGGACTCCCCCAGGTTGTCTGGAAACACCATATATTTT.

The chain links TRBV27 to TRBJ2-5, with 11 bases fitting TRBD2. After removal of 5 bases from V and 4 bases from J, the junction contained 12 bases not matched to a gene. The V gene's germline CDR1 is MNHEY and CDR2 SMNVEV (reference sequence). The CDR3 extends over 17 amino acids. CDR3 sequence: CASSLAPATSGGETQYF. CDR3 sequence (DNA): TGTGCCAGCAGTCTAGCCCCCGCCACTAGCGGGGGAGAGACCCAGTACTTC.

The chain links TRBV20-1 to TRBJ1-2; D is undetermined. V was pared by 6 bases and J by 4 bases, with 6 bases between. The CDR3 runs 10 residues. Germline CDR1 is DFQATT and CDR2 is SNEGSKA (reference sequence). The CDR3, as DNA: TGCAGTGCACCTAGCTATGGCTACACCTTC. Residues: CSAPSYGYTF.